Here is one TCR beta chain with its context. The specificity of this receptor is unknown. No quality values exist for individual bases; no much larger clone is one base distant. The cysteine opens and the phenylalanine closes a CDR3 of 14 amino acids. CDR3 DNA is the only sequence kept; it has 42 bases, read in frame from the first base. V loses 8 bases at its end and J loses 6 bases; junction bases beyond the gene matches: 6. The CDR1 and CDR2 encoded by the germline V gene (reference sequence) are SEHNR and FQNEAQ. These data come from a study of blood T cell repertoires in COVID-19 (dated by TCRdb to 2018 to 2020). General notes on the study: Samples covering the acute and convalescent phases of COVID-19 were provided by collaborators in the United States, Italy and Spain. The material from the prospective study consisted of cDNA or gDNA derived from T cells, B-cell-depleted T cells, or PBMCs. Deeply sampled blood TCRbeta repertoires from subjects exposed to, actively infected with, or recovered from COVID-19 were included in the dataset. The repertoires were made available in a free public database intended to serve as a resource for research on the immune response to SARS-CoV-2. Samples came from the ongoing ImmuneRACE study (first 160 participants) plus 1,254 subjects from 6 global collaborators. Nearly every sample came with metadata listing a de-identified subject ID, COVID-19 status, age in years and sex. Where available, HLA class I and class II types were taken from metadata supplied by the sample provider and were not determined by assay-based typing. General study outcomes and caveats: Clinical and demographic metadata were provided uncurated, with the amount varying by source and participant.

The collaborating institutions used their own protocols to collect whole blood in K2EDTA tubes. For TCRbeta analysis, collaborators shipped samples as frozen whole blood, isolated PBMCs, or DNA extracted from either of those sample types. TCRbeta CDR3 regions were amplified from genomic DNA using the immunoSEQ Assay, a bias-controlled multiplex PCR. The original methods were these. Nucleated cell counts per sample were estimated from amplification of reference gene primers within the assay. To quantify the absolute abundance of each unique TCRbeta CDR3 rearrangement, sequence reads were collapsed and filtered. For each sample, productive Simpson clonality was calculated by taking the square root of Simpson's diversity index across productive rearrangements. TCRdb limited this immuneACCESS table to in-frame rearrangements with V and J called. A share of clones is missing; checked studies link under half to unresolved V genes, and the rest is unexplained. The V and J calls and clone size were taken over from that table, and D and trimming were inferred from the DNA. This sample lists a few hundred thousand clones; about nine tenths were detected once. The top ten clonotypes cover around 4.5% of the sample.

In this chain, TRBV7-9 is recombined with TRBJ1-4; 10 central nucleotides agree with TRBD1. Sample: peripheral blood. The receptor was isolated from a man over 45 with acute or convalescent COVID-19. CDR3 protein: CASASGTGDEKLFF. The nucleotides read TGTGCCAGCGCATCTGGGACAGGGGATGAAAAACTGTTTTTT.